This T cell receptor beta chain was sequenced in a study of blood T cell repertoires in COVID-19. The wider study: The United States, Italy and Spain were the sources of the acute and convalescent COVID-19 samples.

The table came from immunoSEQ multiplex PCR; TCRdb's copy has only in-frame clones and leaves some out. The profile shows around 100,000 clones, about 91% of them singletons. Sequencing was done on a sample of peripheral blood. This TCR derives from a human donor in a cohort sampled during active COVID-19.

The CDR3 DNA is TGTGCCGTTTGGGCACATCCTCCGGGAAACACCATATATTTT. This codes for CAVWAHPPGNTIYF. The V call is TRBV28, the J call TRBJ1-3; D remains ambiguous. This CDR3 region has 14 residues. The V end was cut by 11 bases, the J end by 4 bases, with 18 bases between. Germline loops: CDR1 MDHEN, CDR2 SYDVKM.